A single sample is the source of the 21 T cell receptor beta chains below, sequenced in a study of shared clonotypes between healthy human individuals. The repertoire was sequenced with immunoSEQ multiplex PCR; TCRdb's copy has only in-frame clones and lacks some. In the table there are some 650,000 clones, roughly 97% of which are singletons. Sequencing was performed on naive CD4+ T cells sorted from blood. As for subset: CD45RA+ positively selected. The receptor source for this set is a woman in her thirties in good health.

V usage is TRBV11-2 and J usage is TRBJ2-5; TRBD2 agrees at 9 bases. CDR3 length: 15 amino acids. In germline, CDR1 is SGHAT, CDR2 FQNNGV. V dropped 5 bases and J dropped 1; count of bases not matched to a gene: 5. CDR3 in amino acids: CASSPRLAAQETQYF. As DNA, the CDR3 is TGTGCCAGCAGCCCCCGACTAGCGGCCCAAGAGACCCAGTACTTC.

CDR3 loop: CASSLDPLYEQYF. The DNA for the CDR3 is TGTGCCAGCAGCTTAGACCCTCTCTACGAGCAGTACTTC. The chain uses TRBV7-2 and TRBJ2-7; D ambiguous. The germline gives CDR1 SGHTA, CDR2 FQGNSA. The CDR3 is 13 residues long. Trimming removed 1 base at V and 3 bases at J, with 7 bases between.

The chain employs TRBV6-6 and TRBJ2-7; 11 bases are shared with TRBD1. This CDR3 region has 15 residues. V shed 1 base, J shed 5 bases, and the junction held 4 bases outside the gene matches. The germline gives CDR1 MNHNY, CDR2 SVGAGI (reference sequence). The CDR3 spells CASSYWDRGDDEQYF. DNA for the CDR3: TGTGCCAGCAGTTACTGGGACAGGGGGGATGACGAGCAGTACTTC.

This chain joins TRBV6-5 and TRBJ2-3, with D maybe TRBD1 (6 bases). The CDR3 runs to 15 residues. Trimming removed 4 bases from V and 4 bases from J, with 15 bases in between. Germline V gives CDR1 MNHEY, CDR2 SVGAGI. The CDR3 protein is CASSSQGRGPDTQYF. The CDR3 DNA reads as TGTGCCAGCAGTTCACAGGGTAGAGGGCCAGATACGCAGTATTTT.

The rearrangement uses TRBV5-1 and TRBJ1-3; D unresolved. Trimming took 4 bases from V and 0 from J, leaving 11 bases between them. There are 15 residues in the CDR3. Germline CDR1 and CDR2: SGHRS and YFSETQ. CDR3 sequence (DNA): TGCGCCAGCAGCGCTGACGGGAGCTCTGGAAACACCATATATTTT. The encoded protein is CASSADGSSGNTIYF. The full variable domain, in which reference TRBV5-1 and TRBJ1-3 provide the parts outside the CDR3, is KAGVTQTPRYLIKTRGQQVTLSCSPISGHRSVSWYQQTPGQGLQFLFEYFSETQRNKGNFPGRFSGRQFSNSRSEMNVSTLELGDSALYLCASSADGSSGNTIYFGEGSWLTVV.

CDR3: CASSYSTSTDTQYF. For the CDR3, the DNA is TGTGCCAGCAGTTACTCGACTAGCACAGATACGCAGTATTTT. V usage is TRBV6-6 and J usage is TRBJ2-3; D is unresolved. With 0 bases removed from V and 0 bases from J, the gap between germline ends came to 4 bases. The CDR3 runs to 14 residues. Germline CDR1 and CDR2: MNHNY and SVGAGI (reference sequence).

This sequence joins TRBV7-2 and TRBJ2-5, with 8 positions matching TRBD2. The DNA end favors TRBJ2-7, so the J call may be wrong. Germline CDR1 is SGHTA and CDR2 is FQGNSA. CDR3 length equals 16 residues. CDR3 protein: CASSLGASGGAYEQYF. Here the CDR3 DNA reads TGTGCCAGCAGCTTAGGGGCGTCGGGGGGGGCCTACGAGCAGTACTTC.

The chain recombines TRBV30 with TRBJ1-6; tentatively, D is TRBD1 (5 bases). Germline V lookup: CDR1 GTSNPN, CDR2 SVGIG (reference sequence). The CDR3 contains 15 residues. V dropped 1 base and J dropped 1 base, with 8 bases sitting between them. The CDR3 is CAWSARGSYNSPLHF. DNA of the CDR3: TGTGCCTGGAGTGCGAGGGGTTCCTATAATTCACCCCTCCACTTT.

This chain links TRBV5-1 with TRBJ1-4, with no clear D. The germline V and J ends were trimmed by 2 bases and 0 bases, with 8 bases remaining between them. Germline CDR1 is SGHRS and CDR2 is YFSETQ. This CDR3 has 15 amino acids. CDR3 protein: CASSLQSATNEKLFF. The DNA for the CDR3 is TGCGCCAGCAGCTTACAGTCTGCAACTAATGAAAAACTGTTTTTT.

The V call is TRBV25-1, the J call TRBJ2-5; D is possibly TRBD1 (6 bases). The CDR3 is 13 residues long. V was pared by 10 bases and J by 11 bases, with 23 bases between. CDR1 and CDR2 (germline): MGHDK, SYGVNS. The CDR3 region has the DNA TGTGCCACCAGCGTACTAGAAAAGGGGGAGCAGTACTTC. This encodes CATSVLEKGEQYF. The whole variable domain, filled in from reference TRBV25-1 and TRBJ2-5, reads EADIYQTPRYLVIGTGKKITLECSQTMGHDKMYWYQQDPGMELHLIHYSYGVNSTEKGDLSSESTVSRIRTEHFPLTLESARPSHTSQYLCATSVLEKGEQYFGPGTRLLVL.

The chain has TRBV7-9 and TRBJ2-1; weak D call: TRBD2 (6 bases). This CDR3 has 18 amino acids. Per germline, CDR1 SEHNR and CDR2 FQNEAQ (reference sequence). V shed 5 bases and J shed 5 bases, with 25 bases lying between them. The CDR3: CASSAWIRETRTDNEQFF. The CDR3, as DNA: TGTGCCAGCAGCGCCTGGATCCGGGAGACCCGCACTGACAATGAGCAGTTCTTC. The variable domain in full, with the rest retrieved from reference TRBV7-9 and TRBJ2-1, is DTGVSQNPRHKITKRGQNVTFRCDPISEHNRLYWYRQTLGQGPEFLTYFQNEAQLEKSRLLSDRFSAERPKGSFSTLEIQRTEQGDSAMYLCASSAWIRETRTDNEQFFGPGTRLTVL.

The chain combines TRBV2 with TRBJ1-4; D unresolved. Germline loops: CDR1 SNHLY, CDR2 FYNNEI. The CDR3 contains 14 residues. The V and J ends lost 3 bases and 8 bases respectively, with 13 bases between them. The CDR3 nucleotides are TGTGCCAGCAGTGAGGTTCCAAAGGTCGAAAAACTGTTTTTT. Protein sequence: CASSEVPKVEKLFF. The whole variable domain, filled in from reference TRBV2 and TRBJ1-4, reads EPEVTQTPSHQVTQMGQEVILRCVPISNHLYFYWYRQILGQKVEFLVSFYNNEISEKSEIFDDQFSVERPDGSNFTLKIRSTKLEDSAMYFCASSEVPKVEKLFFGSGTQLSVL.

The chain couples TRBV5-8 to TRBJ2-3, with D unresolved. There are 11 residues in the CDR3. Trimming cost V 4 bases and J 8 bases, with 8 bases left between them. Germline V gene data show CDR1 as SGHTS and CDR2 as YDEGEE. The CDR3 sequence: CASSTYTTQYF. CDR3 DNA sequence: TGTGCCAGCAGCACTTACACTACGCAGTATTTT.

The chain couples TRBV5-4 to TRBJ2-7; no definite D call. Germline lookup yields CDR1 SGHNT and CDR2 YYREEE (reference sequence). The length of the CDR3 is 15 residues. The V end lost 0 bases, the J end lost 2 bases, and 12 bases lay between the germline ends. The CDR3 DNA is TGTGCCAGCAGCTTGGGCAGCGCTAACACCTACGAGCAGTACTTC. As protein: CASSLGSANTYEQYF.

This chain links TRBV6-5 with TRBJ2-7, with D perhaps TRBD1 (6 bases). Per germline, CDR1 MNHEY and CDR2 SVGAGI. There are 15 residues in the CDR3. V was trimmed by 0 bases and J by 2 bases, leaving 11 bases between them. The DNA for the CDR3 is TGTGCCAGCAGTTACTCGGGACAAGAAGCCTACGAGCAGTACTTC. Translating it yields CASSYSGQEAYEQYF.

The chain recombines TRBV19 with TRBJ2-7, with D possibly TRBD2 on 5 matching bases. Germline V gene sequence: CDR1 LNHDA, CDR2 SQIVND (reference sequence). Trimming took 4 bases from V and 7 from J, leaving 26 bases between them. The CDR3 contains 17 residues. DNA of the CDR3: TGTGCCAGTAGTACGACTACAATATCGGCTCCGTTCGGGGAGCAGTACTTC. Protein product: CASSTTTISAPFGEQYF.

The chain is built from TRBV28 and TRBJ2-7, with TRBD1 as a possible D gene (6 bases). CDR3 length: 14 residues. Germline-derived CDR1 and CDR2 are MDHEN and SYDVKM. Deletions cut 6 bases from V and 6 bases from J, with 18 bases between. CDR3 amino acids: CASRVGQPFAEQYF. CDR3 nucleotide sequence: TGTGCCAGCAGAGTAGGACAGCCGTTCGCCGAGCAGTACTTC.

In this sample, this clone turned up once. V usage is TRBV23-1 and J usage is TRBJ1-3; the match to TRBD1 covers 9 bases. TRBV23-1 is identified as an open reading frame with a role that is uncertain. V lost 2 bases and J lost 3; bases outside the gene matches: 5. The CDR3 has 16 amino acids. The CDR3 loop reads CASSQETGGNGNTIYF. Here the CDR3 DNA reads TGCGCCAGCAGTCAAGAAACAGGGGGCAATGGAAACACCATATATTTT.

This chain joins TRBV29-1 and TRBJ2-1; 7 bases agree with TRBD2. The CDR3 loop spans 15 amino acids. In germline, CDR1 is SQVTM, CDR2 ANQGSEA. The V gene end was trimmed by 3 bases and the J gene end by 5 bases; junction bases not matched to a gene: 10. The CDR3 nucleotides read TGCAGCGTTGAGGTCTTAAGGGCGGGGGACAATGAGCAGTTCTTC. Its protein is CSVEVLRAGDNEQFF.

The genes are TRBV4-1 and TRBJ2-7, with 7 positions matching TRBD2. With 0 bases clipped from V and 0 bases from J, the junction kept 14 bases outside the gene matches. The CDR3 contains 19 residues. Germline CDR1 reads MGHRA; CDR2 reads YSYEKL. The CDR3 protein is CASSQDSSLTGGSSYEQYF. The CDR3 DNA follows: TGCGCCAGCAGCCAAGATAGCTCGTTGACGGGCGGGAGCTCCTACGAGCAGTACTTC.

This rearrangement joins TRBV28 to TRBJ1-2; no clear D gene. The CDR3 has 11 amino acids. Germline CDR1 MDHEN, CDR2 SYDVKM. V lost 6 bases, J lost 4 bases, and 6 bases lay in between. The CDR3: CASRHSYGYTF. The CDR3 DNA reads TGTGCCAGCAGGCACAGCTATGGCTACACCTTC.